Shown below are 10 T cell receptor beta chains from a single sample sequenced in a study of OX40 agonist ivuxolimab in advanced cancers. The assay was immunoSEQ multiplex PCR, and TCRdb's table has in-frame clones only and misses some. The sample records under 80,000 clones, approximately 92% being singletons. Here the sequenced sample was CD4+ or CD8+ T cells sorted from blood, taken in a trial of the OX40 agonist ivuxolimab. The receptors originated from an adult with an advanced solid tumor such as melanoma, head and neck, liver or kidney cancer.

The chain joins TRBV4-1 to TRBJ1-1, with D unclear. In germline, CDR1 is MGHRA, CDR2 YSYEKL. This CDR3 spans 15 amino acids. V lost 5 bases and J lost 1, with 14 bases in between. CDR3 sequence reads: CASSSYDRGNTEAFF. DNA of the CDR3: TGCGCCAGCAGCTCCTACGACCGAGGGAACACTGAAGCTTTCTTT.

The chain joins TRBV18 to TRBJ2-3, with D unclear. Trimming pared 2 bases from V and 6 bases from J, leaving 12 bases between. Germline V gene sequence: CDR1 KGHSH, CDR2 LQKENI. The CDR3 has 14 amino acids. CDR3 bases: TGTGCCAGCTCACCAGTAACAGTGGGGGATACGCAGTATTTT. Its translation: CASSPVTVGDTQYF.

The genes are TRBV4-2 and TRBJ2-2; TRBD2 matches at 12 bases. Trimming cost V 0 bases and J 6 bases; bases outside gene matches: 8. Germline-derived CDR1 and CDR2 are LGHNA and YNFKEQ. The length of the CDR3 is 18 residues. CDR3 nucleotides: TGTGCCAGCAGCCAAGACGCTAGCGGGGGGGCTAGGGCCGGGGAGCTGTTTTTT. This encodes CASSQDASGGARAGELFF.

The V gene is TRBV11-2, the J gene TRBJ2-1, with D unresolved. Looked up from germline, CDR1 is SGHAT and CDR2 is FQNNGV. The CDR3 length is 14 residues. Between the trimmed V and J ends, which lost 3 bases and 10 bases, there was a span of 16 bases. The CDR3 loop reads CASSLTSWVNEQFF. CDR3 bases: TGTGCCAGCAGCTTGACGAGCTGGGTCAACGAGCAGTTCTTC.

The CDR3 DNA follows: TGTGCCAGCAGCGTAGGAGGAATGAGCTCTGGGGCCAACGTCCTGACTTTC. It yields the protein CASSVGGMSSGANVLTF. J is TRBJ2-6 and V is TRBV9; D ambiguous. This CDR3 contains 17 residues. Germline-derived CDR1 and CDR2 are SGDLS and YYNGEE. Trimming shortened V by 0 bases and J by 0 bases, and 10 bases separated the two germline ends.

The V and J genes are TRBV19 and TRBJ2-3, with TRBD2 identical over 7 bases. The CDR3 is 17 amino acids. Germline V gene data show CDR1 as LNHDA and CDR2 as SQIVND (reference sequence). Trimming at V came to 3 bases and at J to 2 bases, leaving 11 bases not matched to a gene. CDR3 sequence reads: CASSIPRVAGVTDTQYF. In DNA, the CDR3 is TGTGCCAGTAGTATCCCACGCGTGGCGGGGGTCACAGATACGCAGTATTTT.

As DNA, the CDR3 is TGTGCCAGCAGTGCTTTGACAGGGGGCACTGAAGCTTTCTTT. It is translated as CASSALTGGTEAFF. V and J are TRBV25-1 and TRBJ1-1; 9 bases align to TRBD1. Germline-derived CDR1 and CDR2 are MGHDK and SYGVNS. The J segment lost 4 bases and the V segment lost 4 bases, leaving 4 bases of the junction unmatched. The CDR3 is 14 amino acids.

This clone is a singleton in its sample. The chain carries TRBV19 and TRBJ2-2, with D possibly TRBD2 on 6 matching bases. Germline V gene data show CDR1 as LNHDA and CDR2 as SQIVND (reference sequence). Trimming took off 3 bases at V and 1 base at J, with 18 bases between the two ends. The CDR3 covers 18 residues. CDR3 sequence: CASSIIIMGDWNTGELFF. The CDR3 bases are TGTGCCAGTAGTATCATCATCATGGGGGACTGGAACACCGGGGAGCTGTTTTTT. The full variable domain, with the rest looked up from reference TRBV19 and TRBJ2-2, is DGGITQSPKYLFRKEGQNVTLSCEQNLNHDAMYWYRQDPGQGLRLIYYSQIVNDFQKGDIAEGYSVSREKKESFPLTVTSAQKNPTAFYLCASSIIIMGDWNTGELFFGEGSRLTVL.

V is TRBV7-2 and J is TRBJ2-2; tentative D call: TRBD2 (6 bases). This CDR3 is 15 amino acids long. CDR1 is SGHTA and CDR2 is FQGNSA in the germline V gene. V was shortened by 5 bases and J by 5 bases, with 15 bases between the two germline ends. The CDR3 DNA sequence: TGTGCCAGCAGCCGCGTCAGGGCGGGGACCGGGGAGCTGTTTTTT. Translated: CASSRVRAGTGELFF. Combining the CDR3 with reference TRBV7-2 and TRBJ2-2 gives the whole variable domain GAGVSQSPSNKVTEKGKDVELRCDPISGHTALYWYRQSLGQGLEFLIYFQGNSAPDKSGLPSDRFSAERTGGSVSTLTIQRTQQEDSAVYLCASSRVRAGTGELFFGEGSRLTVL.

The CDR3 protein is CASSYSTGPYEQYF. In DNA, the CDR3 is TGTGCCAGCAGTTACTCGACAGGCCCCTACGAGCAGTACTTC. The chain employs TRBV6-5 and TRBJ2-7, with D perhaps TRBD1 (6 bases). Trimming shortened V by 0 bases and J by 2 bases, and 8 bases separated the two germline ends. The CDR3 spans 14 residues. Germline CDR1 reads MNHEY; CDR2 reads SVGAGI.